The next 5 T cell receptor beta chains were all read from a single sample in a study of resident and recirculating memory T cells in vitiligo. This table comes from immunoSEQ multiplex PCR, and its TCRdb copy is limited to in-frame clones, with some not included. The sample lists more than 35,000 clones; roughly 91% were seen once. The specimen was blood. The receptors originated from a male donor with vitiligo.

This sequence joins TRBV7-2 and TRBJ1-2, with 8 bases that match TRBD1. From germline, CDR1 is SGHTA and CDR2 FQGNSA. With V trimmed by 5 bases and J by 0 bases, 2 bases remained unmatched. CDR3 length: 14 residues. The CDR3 DNA is TGTGCCAGCAGCGCCAGGGGGCCTAACTATGGCTACACCTTC. It is translated as CASSARGPNYGYTF. The full variable domain, its missing parts supplied by reference TRBV7-2 and TRBJ1-2, is GAGVSQSPSNKVTEKGKDVELRCDPISGHTALYWYRQSLGQGLEFLIYFQGNSAPDKSGLPSDRFSAERTGGSVSTLTIQRTQQEDSAVYLCASSARGPNYGYTFGSGTRLTVV.

This clone was counted only a few times. The V gene is TRBV2, the J gene TRBJ1-5, with D possibly being TRBD1 (6 bases). The V and J ends lost 6 bases and 2 bases respectively, with 14 bases between them. This CDR3 has 15 amino acids. Germline CDR1 and CDR2: SNHLY and FYNNEI. CDR3 amino acids: CASRGALTGNQPQHF. CDR3 DNA sequence: TGTGCCAGCAGGGGGGCCTTAACCGGCAATCAGCCCCAGCATTTT.

The CDR3 spells CASRETQGYLNNEQFF. The DNA for the CDR3 is TGTGCCAGCAGAGAAACTCAGGGGTACCTAAACAATGAGCAGTTCTTC. The chain employs TRBV7-9 and TRBJ2-1; D may be TRBD1 (6 bases). From germline, CDR1 is SEHNR and CDR2 FQNEAQ (reference sequence). V lost 6 bases and J 5 bases, leaving 20 bases between the germline ends. This CDR3 has 16 residues. Together with reference TRBV7-9 and TRBJ2-1, the CDR3 gives the full variable domain: DTGVSQNPRHKITKRGQNVTFRCDPISEHNRLYWYRQTLGQGPEFLTYFQNEAQLEKSRLLSDRFSAERPKGSFSTLEIQRTEQGDSAMYLCASRETQGYLNNEQFFGPGTRLTVL.

The gene calls are TRBV15 and TRBJ1-1; TRBD1 is a possible D gene (6 bases). This CDR3 contains 14 residues. The V gene's germline CDR1 is LNHNV and CDR2 YYDKDF (reference sequence). Trimming left V 1 base short and J 11 bases short, with 17 bases between. The CDR3 is CATSRGGQGQVAFF. For the CDR3, the DNA is TGTGCCACCAGCAGAGGGGGGCAGGGTCAGGTGGCTTTCTTT.

The V and J genes are TRBV7-6 and TRBJ2-2, with a possible D match to TRBD1 (6 bases). Per the germline V gene, CDR1 is SGHVS and CDR2 is FNYEAQ. V was trimmed by 7 bases and J by 0 bases, leaving 18 bases between them. The CDR3 covers 17 residues. CDR3 residues: CASTLYPGQPNTGELFF. In nucleotides, the CDR3 is TGTGCCAGCACCCTCTACCCGGGACAACCGAACACCGGGGAGCTGTTTTTT.